This passage covers 14 T cell receptor beta chains from one sample sequenced in a study of cytomegalovirus exposure and HLA in healthy donors. The table came from immunoSEQ multiplex PCR; TCRdb's copy has only in-frame clones and leaves some out. Among some 170,000 clones, 80% to 85% were seen once, and the ten largest hold around 9.6%. The sequencing input was PBMCs. The source of these receptors is a man aged 25 to 40 in good health and CMV-seropositive.

This clone was observed once. V usage is TRBV6-6 and J usage is TRBJ2-7; 9 nucleotides align to TRBD2. Germline V lookup: CDR1 MNHNY, CDR2 SVGAGI (reference sequence). This CDR3 is 13 amino acids long. V shed 6 bases, J shed 4 bases, and the junction held 4 bases outside the gene matches. The CDR3 DNA sequence: TGTGCCAGCAGGACTAGCGGAACTTACGAGCAGTACTTC. It specifies CASRTSGTYEQYF.

The sample holds one count of this clone. The chain couples TRBV9 to TRBJ1-3; D remains unclear. The V end was cut by 0 bases, the J end by 0 bases, with 10 bases between. Germline CDR1 reads SGDLS; CDR2 reads YYNGEE. The CDR3 consists of 16 residues. The CDR3 protein is CASSVAADSSGNTIYF. DNA for the CDR3: TGTGCCAGCAGCGTAGCGGCGGATAGCTCTGGAAACACCATATATTTT.

This clone was recorded only once. This chain connects TRBV11-2 to TRBJ1-2; TRBD1 agrees at 7 bases. The germline V gene encodes CDR1 SGHAT and CDR2 FQNNGV. Losses at the gene ends were 0 bases for V and 5 bases for J; bases not matched to a gene: 3. This CDR3 region has 14 residues. CDR3 in DNA: TGTGCCAGCAGCTTAGATCCCAGGGGGTATGGCTACACCTTC. It encodes CASSLDPRGYGYTF. Full variable domain (outside the CDR3, taken from reference TRBV11-2 and TRBJ1-2): EAGVAQSPRYKIIEKRQSVAFWCNPISGHATLYWYQQILGQGPKLLIQFQNNGVVDDSQLPKDRFSAERLKGVDSTLKIQPAKLEDSAVYLCASSLDPRGYGYTFGSGTRLTVV.

CDR3 coding DNA: TGCGCCAGCAGCCAAGATAGACAGGGCTCCCGCTATGGCTACACCTTC. The encoded protein is CASSQDRQGSRYGYTF. The chain carries TRBV4-3 and TRBJ1-2, with TRBD1 matching 7 bases. The CDR3 totals 16 residues. J gave up 4 bases and V 0 bases, and 8 bases lay outside the gene matches. The germline CDR1 and CDR2 sequences are LGHNA and YSLEER.

Turning to this clone: At one end, the junction sequence differs from germline, possibly due to a read error. The chain combines TRBV7-7 with TRBJ2-2; 8 positions agree with TRBD2. CDR3 length equals 15 residues. The germline V gene encodes CDR1 SSHAT and CDR2 FNYEAQ (reference sequence). The CDR3 protein is CASSLSLAGTGELFF. CDR3 in DNA: TGTGCTAGCAGCTTAAGCCTAGCGGGCACCGGGGAGCTGTTTTTT. The full variable domain, its missing parts supplied by reference TRBV7-7 and TRBJ2-2, is GAGVSQSPRYKVTKRGQDVTLRCDPISSHATLYWYQQALGQGPEFLTYFNYEAQPDKSGLPSDRFSAERPEGSISTLTIQRTEQRDSAMYRCASSLSLAGTGELFFGEGSRLTVL.

The chain is built from TRBV27 and TRBJ1-1, with no clear D. The CDR3 has 13 amino acids. In germline, CDR1 is MNHEY, CDR2 SMNVEV (reference sequence). V was trimmed by 7 bases and J by 1 base, leaving 10 bases between them. Written as DNA, the CDR3 is TGTGCCAGCAAATCGGGTAAGAACACTGAAGCTTTCTTT. Its translation is CASKSGKNTEAFF.

This chain uses TRBV7-6 with TRBJ1-1; TRBD1 might be the D (6 bases). Germline CDR1 and CDR2: SGHVS and FNYEAQ. The CDR3 runs 16 residues. V lost 2 bases and J lost 5, with 18 bases in between. In DNA, the CDR3 is TGTGCCAGCAGCTTAACGAGAGCCAAGGGGGTGACTGAAGCTTTCTTT. Its protein product is CASSLTRAKGVTEAFF.

This chain uses TRBV4-1 with TRBJ1-6; possible D gene TRBD1, 6 bases. The V end was cut by 0 bases, the J end by 7 bases, with 13 bases between. The CDR3 contains 16 residues. The germline CDR1 and CDR2 sequences are MGHRA and YSYEKL. The CDR3 DNA follows: TGCGCCAGCAGCCAAGATGCGGGGGCAAGGAATTCACCCCTCCACTTT. Translation: CASSQDAGARNSPLHF.

V and J are TRBV4-1 and TRBJ2-7, with TRBD1 matching over 9 bases. CDR1 is MGHRA, CDR2 YSYEKL, per germline. This CDR3 has 14 residues. Germline trimming cut 4 bases from V and 5 bases from J; bases unmatched to any gene: 6. The CDR3 bases are TGCGCCAGCAGCCCAGGACAGGGGTTGAACGAGCAGTACTTC. Translating gives CASSPGQGLNEQYF.

The chain carries TRBV6-6 and TRBJ1-5, with D maybe TRBD1 (5 bases). The germline V gene encodes CDR1 MNHNY and CDR2 SVGAGI (reference sequence). This CDR3 has 16 amino acids. The V gene lost 6 bases and the J gene lost 2 bases, with 17 bases spanning the gap. The CDR3 coding sequence is TGTGCCAGCAGAAGGGCCGGGGGGAACGGCAATCAGCCCCAGCATTTT. Protein: CASRRAGGNGNQPQHF.

This clone was picked up a small number of times. The chain recombines TRBV4-3 with TRBJ1-1; 8 bases map to TRBD1. The CDR3 is 18 residues long. V shed 0 bases and J 0 bases; nucleotides not matched to a gene: 9. Per germline, CDR1 LGHNA and CDR2 YSLEER. CDR3 bases: TGCGCCAGCAGCCAAGATGGCGGCAGGGGGCGAGTGAACACTGAAGCTTTCTTT. Encoded protein: CASSQDGGRGRVNTEAFF.

This rearrangement joins TRBV28 to TRBJ1-6; TRBD1 might be the D (5 bases). Trimming left V 7 bases short and J 3 bases short, with 13 bases between. Per germline, CDR1 MDHEN and CDR2 SYDVKM. This CDR3 region has 15 residues. The DNA for the CDR3 is TGTGCCAGCACCCAGGGAACAGACTATAATTCACCCCTCCACTTT. It yields the protein CASTQGTDYNSPLHF.

The CDR3 loop reads CASSLFSPPRGRDYGYTF. The CDR3 bases are TGTGCCAGCAGCTTATTCTCCCCCCCCAGGGGTAGGGACTATGGCTACACCTTC. This chain links TRBV13 with TRBJ1-2; the D gene is possibly TRBD1 (6 bases). V was pared by 2 bases and J by 3 bases, with 22 bases between. The germline CDR1 and CDR2 sequences are PRHDT and FYEKMQ (reference sequence). This CDR3 comprises 18 residues.

The chain uses TRBV5-4 and TRBJ2-1; 9 nucleotides match TRBD2. The germline gives CDR1 SGHNT, CDR2 YYREEE (reference sequence). CDR3 length: 15 amino acids. Trimming removed 0 bases from V and 9 bases from J; junction bases left unmatched: 7. The CDR3 coding sequence is TGTGCCAGCAGCTTGGTACTAGCGGGTGACGGTGAGCAGTTCTTC. Its translation: CASSLVLAGDGEQFF. The full variable domain, with the rest looked up from reference TRBV5-4 and TRBJ2-1, is ETGVTQSPTHLIKTRGQQVTLRCSSQSGHNTVSWYQQALGQGPQFIFQYYREEENGRGNFPPRFSGLQFPNYSSELNVNALELDDSALYLCASSLVLAGDGEQFFGPGTRLTVL.